This is a list of T cell receptor beta chains from one sample in a study of blood T cells in healthy people across ages. One entry per CDR3 protein, called by TCRdb with MiXCR from the 5' RACE reads. The sample includes fewer than 950,000 distinct CDR3 sequences, approximately 53% of them seen just once. Sequencing input: blood. The receptors derive from a man older than 75 in good health. Both conserved end residues are part of each CDR3. A D gene is named only where the DNA matches it firmly.

D gene	V gene	J gene	CDR3 protein
.	TRBV6-6	TRBJ1-1	CASRWTENTEAFF
.	TRBV2	TRBJ2-1	CASSEQNSYNEQFF
TRBD2	TRBV20-1	TRBJ2-1	CSVAGAGRNEQFF
.	TRBV5-1	TRBJ2-7	CASSPRQPPYEQYF
TRBD2	TRBV20-1	TRBJ2-7	CSARGWWEGLYEQYF
TRBD2	TRBV27	TRBJ2-3	CASSFLAGGHRYAYF
TRBD2	TRBV12-3/TRBV12-4	TRBJ2-2	CASSLIGTSISGELFF
.	TRBV12-3/TRBV12-4	TRBJ1-2	CASRQTGLSGYTF
.	TRBV15	TRBJ2-2	CATSRDRGVMAGNTGELFF
.	TRBV20-1	TRBJ1-2	CSARDLRPGGGYGYTF
.	TRBV7-9	TRBJ2-1	CASSLERTRGDNEQFF
.	TRBV20-1	TRBJ2-1	CSAPSRGSSYNEQFF
TRBD2	TRBV13	TRBJ2-1	CASSLGPGLAGESSYNEQFF
TRBD2	TRBV24-1	TRBJ2-1	CATRLAAGNEQFF
TRBD1	TRBV18	TRBJ1-4	CASSPRDRGEEKLFF
.	TRBV11-2	TRBJ2-3	CATQGARSEHRYAYF
.	TRBV20-1	TRBJ2-1	CSAEGANLGNEQFF
.	TRBV20-1	TRBJ1-1	CSARAVGNTEAFF
TRBD1	TRBV29-1	TRBJ2-5	CSVEDLVGTGLETQYF
TRBD2	TRBV6-5	TRBJ2-2	CASSYVAGRTGELFF